This T cell receptor delta chain was observed in a study of gamma-delta chains in newborns, infants, children. Turning to the study itself: Microbial exposure reportedly drives polyclonal innate γδ T cell expansion after birth.

V lost 2 bases and J 0 bases, leaving 13 bases between the germline ends. Germline-derived CDR1 and CDR2 are GEAIGNYY and EKD. The CDR3 is 18 amino acids. This clone has more than one count but fewer than ten. TCRdb's protein, taken from a much larger clone, differs from this DNA's translation at residue 8, likely owing to a read error; the protein displayed comes from the DNA. TCRdb re-called the reads through CATT. The top ten clones hold roughly a sixth of a sample with about 8,500 delta-chain clones, approximately 3.1% of them seen once. V is TRDV2 and J is TRDJ3; possible D gene TRDD3, 6 bases. This TCR came from a child who was a newborn, infant or young child, either healthy, febrile or measles-vaccinated (not recorded which). Sequenced sample: blood. The CDR3 region is CACDKPGAVSWDTRQMFF. In nucleotides, the CDR3 is TGTGCCTGTGACAAGCCTGGGGCCGTCTCCTGGGACACCCGACAGATGTTTTTC.